The clone carrying this TCR beta chain appeared a few times. Its antigen is unidentified. Expressed TCRB transcripts were sequenced because the isolated RNA had all been reverse transcribed beforehand. Only in-frame clones appear in the TCRdb table, and some are missing; sequencing was by immunoSEQ multiplex PCR. The table lists about 150,000 clones, almost 8% of them singletons. These data are taken from a study of beta chain features in type 1 diabetes. Broader study findings: When Type 1 diabetes patients were examined, their TCRB CDR3s proved moderately but significantly shorter in all four CD4+ subsets. At VDJ recombination sites, type 1 diabetes patients had fewer insertions and more deleted nucleotides.

Deletions cut 5 bases from V and 3 bases from J, with 16 bases between. This CDR3 has 15 amino acids. Germline lookup yields CDR1 SGHVS and CDR2 FQNEAQ. The receptor's source is a man younger than 30 with type 1 diabetes. Material: central memory CD4+ T cells from blood. V gene TRBV7-8 combines with J gene TRBJ2-5; D not certain. The CDR3 DNA is TGTGCCAGCAGCGAAAGACTTGAAATGAAAGAGACCCAGTACTTC. Translating gives CASSERLEMKETQYF.